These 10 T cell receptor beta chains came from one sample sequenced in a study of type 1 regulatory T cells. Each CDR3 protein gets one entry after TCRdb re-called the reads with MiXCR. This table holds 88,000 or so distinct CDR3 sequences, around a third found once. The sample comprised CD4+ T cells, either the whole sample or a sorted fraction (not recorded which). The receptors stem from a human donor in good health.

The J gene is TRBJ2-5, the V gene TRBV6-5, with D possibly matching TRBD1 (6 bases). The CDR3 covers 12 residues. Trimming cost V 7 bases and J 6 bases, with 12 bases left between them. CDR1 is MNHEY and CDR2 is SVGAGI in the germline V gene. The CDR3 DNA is TGTGCCAGCACCGGCAGGGGAAAGACCCAGTACTTC. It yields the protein CASTGRGKTQYF.

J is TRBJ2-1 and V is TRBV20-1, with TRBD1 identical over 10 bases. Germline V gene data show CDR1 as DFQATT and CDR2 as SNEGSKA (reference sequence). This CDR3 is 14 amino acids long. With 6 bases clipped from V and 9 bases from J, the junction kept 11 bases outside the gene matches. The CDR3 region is CSAPDRGLWGEQFF. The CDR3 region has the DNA TGCAGTGCACCTGACAGGGGGCTATGGGGTGAGCAGTTCTTC.

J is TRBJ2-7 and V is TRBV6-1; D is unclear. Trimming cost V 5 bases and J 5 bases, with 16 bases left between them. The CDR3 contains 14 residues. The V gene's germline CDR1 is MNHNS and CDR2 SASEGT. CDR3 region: CASSLMWAQNEQYF. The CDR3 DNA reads TGTGCCAGCAGTTTGATGTGGGCGCAGAACGAGCAGTACTTC.

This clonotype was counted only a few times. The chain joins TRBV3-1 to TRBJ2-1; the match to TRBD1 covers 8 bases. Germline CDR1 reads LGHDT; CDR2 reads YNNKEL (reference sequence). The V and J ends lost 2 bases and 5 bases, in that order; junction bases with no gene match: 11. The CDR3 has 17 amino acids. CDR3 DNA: TGTGCCAGCAGCCAACCTCGGACAGGGTCATTTAACAATGAGCAGTTCTTC. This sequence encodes CASSQPRTGSFNNEQFF.

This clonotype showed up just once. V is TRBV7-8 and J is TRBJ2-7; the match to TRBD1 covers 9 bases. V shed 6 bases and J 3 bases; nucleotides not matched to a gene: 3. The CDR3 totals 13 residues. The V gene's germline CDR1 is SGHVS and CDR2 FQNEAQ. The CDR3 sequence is CASRMGQGYEQYF. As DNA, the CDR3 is TGTGCCAGCAGGATGGGACAGGGCTACGAGCAGTACTTC.

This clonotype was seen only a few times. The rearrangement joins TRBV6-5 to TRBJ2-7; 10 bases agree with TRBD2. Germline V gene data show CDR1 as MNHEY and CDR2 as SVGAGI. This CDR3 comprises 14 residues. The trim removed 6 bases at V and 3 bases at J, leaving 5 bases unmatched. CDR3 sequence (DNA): TGTGCCAGCAGCCGAGCGGGGGGGAGCTACGAGCAGTACTTC. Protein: CASSRAGGSYEQYF.

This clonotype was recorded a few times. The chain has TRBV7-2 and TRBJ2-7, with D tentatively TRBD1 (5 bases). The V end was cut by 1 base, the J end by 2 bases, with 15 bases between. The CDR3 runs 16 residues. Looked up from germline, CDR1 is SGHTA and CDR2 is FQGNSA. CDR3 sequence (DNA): TGTGCCAGCAGCTTAGTAGACCTGGGGCGAGCCTACGAGCAGTACTTC. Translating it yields CASSLVDLGRAYEQYF.

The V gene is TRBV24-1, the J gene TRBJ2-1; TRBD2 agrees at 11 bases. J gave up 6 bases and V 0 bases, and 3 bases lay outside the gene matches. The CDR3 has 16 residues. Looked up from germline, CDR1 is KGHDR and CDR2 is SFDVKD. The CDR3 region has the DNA TGTGCCACCAGTGATTTGACTAGCGGGGGAAGCAATGAGCAGTTCTTC. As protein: CATSDLTSGGSNEQFF.

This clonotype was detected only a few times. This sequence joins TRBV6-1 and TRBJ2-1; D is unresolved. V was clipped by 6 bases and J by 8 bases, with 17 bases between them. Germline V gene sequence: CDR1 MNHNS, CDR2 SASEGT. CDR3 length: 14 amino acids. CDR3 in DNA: TGTGCCAGCAGCATGGGGATTGTTTGGGATGAGCAGTTCTTC. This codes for CASSMGIVWDEQFF.

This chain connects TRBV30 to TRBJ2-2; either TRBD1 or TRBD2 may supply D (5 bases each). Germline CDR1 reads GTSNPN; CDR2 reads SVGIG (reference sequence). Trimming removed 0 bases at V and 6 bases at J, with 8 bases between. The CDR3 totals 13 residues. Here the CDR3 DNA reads TGTGCCTGGAGTGTAAGGGGAGCCGGGGAGCTGTTTTTT. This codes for CAWSVRGAGELFF.